The T cell receptor (beta chain) under discussion was sequenced for a study of T cells in women clearing cervical HPV infection. Findings and limits, study-wide: Richness plus V gene abundances separated cases from controls with AUC about 0.87.

Germline-derived CDR1 and CDR2 are LNHDA and SQIVND (reference sequence). The CDR3 contains 14 residues. Concerning this clone itself: The antigen is not known. The read stops 3 residues short of the end of the CDR3; the missing end is completed from the germline J gene.

The table came from immunoSEQ multiplex PCR; TCRdb's copy has only in-frame clones and leaves some out. Its clone listing holds roughly 15,000 clones. The sample comprised blood buffy coat. This TCR was sampled from a woman aged 18-70 years with a cervical HPV16 infection that either progressed to CIN3+ or cleared (not recorded which). The chain employs TRBV19 and TRBJ1-2; TRBD1 might be the D (6 bases). The part of the CDR3 DNA that was read is TGTGCCAGTAAAGGAGGGGGAACAGCTAAGGGC. As protein: CASKGGGTAKG. The complete CDR3 protein is CASKGGGTAKGYTF.